This passage covers 8 T cell receptor beta chains from one sample sequenced in a study of T cell repertoires in cytomegalovirus infection. TCRdb ran MiXCR on the reads and lists one entry per CDR3 protein. The table includes some 180,000 distinct CDR3 sequences, about 18% detected once. Source material: CD8+ T cells from PBMCs. All receptors derive from a human donor in good health (CMV status not recorded). Some clones in this sample may be carry-over from other donors' samples.

This clonotype showed up just a few times. The V and J genes are TRBV11-2 and TRBJ2-2; D gene uncertain. Between the trimmed V and J ends, which lost 5 bases and 1 base, there was a span of 20 bases. The CDR3 contains 18 residues. The V gene's germline CDR1 is SGHAT and CDR2 FQNNGV. The chain's CDR3 is CASSLRAASLQNTGELFF. CDR3 sequence (DNA): TGTGCCAGCAGCCTAAGGGCAGCCTCCCTTCAGAACACCGGGGAGCTGTTTTTT. Together with reference TRBV11-2 and TRBJ2-2, the CDR3 gives the full variable domain: EAGVAQSPRYKIIEKRQSVAFWCNPISGHATLYWYQQILGQGPKLLIQFQNNGVVDDSQLPKDRFSAERLKGVDSTLKIQPAKLEDSAVYLCASSLRAASLQNTGELFFGEGSRLTVL.

This clonotype was observed many times. The chain combines TRBV7-2 with TRBJ1-5; D ambiguous. Germline assignment: CDR1 SGHTA and CDR2 FQGNSA. Trimming cost V 2 bases and J 0 bases, with 8 bases left between them. This CDR3 spans 15 amino acids. CDR3: CASSLYGYSNQPQHF. The CDR3 DNA reads as TGTGCCAGCAGCTTATACGGCTATAGCAATCAGCCCCAGCATTTT.

This clonotype occurred a few times. The CDR3 here is CASSRYTGELFF. Written as DNA, the CDR3 is TGTGCCAGCAGCAGATACACCGGGGAGCTGTTTTTT. The genes are TRBV7-2 and TRBJ2-2; D gene uncertain. The V end lost 5 bases, the J end lost 3 bases, and 4 bases lay between the germline ends. The CDR3 runs to 12 residues. Germline V gene data show CDR1 as SGHTA and CDR2 as FQGNSA.

The table lists this clonotype with a few counts. This rearrangement joins TRBV7-9 to TRBJ2-3, with D hard to call. Trimming left V 5 bases short and J 5 bases short, with 8 bases between. Germline CDR1 reads SEHNR; CDR2 reads FQNEAQ (reference sequence). This CDR3 is 12 amino acids long. The CDR3, as DNA: TGTGCCAGCAGCCCTTTGGGAGATACGCAGTATTTT. Translation gives CASSPLGDTQYF.

This clonotype occurred a few times. V is TRBV7-9 and J is TRBJ2-7; D is uncertain. Between the trimmed V and J ends, which lost 8 bases and 3 bases, there was a span of 14 bases. CDR1 is SEHNR, CDR2 FQNEAQ, per germline (reference sequence). The CDR3 has 13 amino acids. The CDR3 DNA is TGTGCCAGCGAAACGACCCTTTACTACGAGCAGTACTTC. Amino acids: CASETTLYYEQYF. Full variable domain (remainder filled in from reference TRBV7-9 and TRBJ2-7): DTGVSQNPRHKITKRGQNVTFRCDPISEHNRLYWYRQTLGQGPEFLTYFQNEAQLEKSRLLSDRFSAERPKGSFSTLEIQRTEQGDSAMYLCASETTLYYEQYFGPGTRLTVT.

This chain connects TRBV2 to TRBJ1-3, with a possible D match to TRBD1 (5 bases). The CDR3 is 14 residues long. Trimming left V 3 bases short and J 8 bases short, with 14 bases between. CDR1 is SNHLY, CDR2 FYNNEI, per germline. DNA for the CDR3: TGTGCCAGCAGTGAGGGACGGTCTAGAGACACCATATATTTT. This encodes CASSEGRSRDTIYF.

This clonotype has a count of ten or more. The chain joins TRBV7-2 to TRBJ2-2, with TRBD2 matching 8 bases. CDR3 length: 15 amino acids. CDR1 is SGHTA, CDR2 FQGNSA, per germline. V was pared by 6 bases and J by 2 bases, with 5 bases of the junction left unmatched. The CDR3 loop reads CASRDSGENTGELFF. CDR3 nucleotide sequence: TGTGCCAGCAGGGATAGCGGGGAAAACACCGGGGAGCTGTTTTTT.

The chain is built from TRBV7-2 and TRBJ2-5; the match to TRBD2 covers 9 bases. This CDR3 comprises 19 residues. V lost 3 bases and J lost 5; bases outside the gene matches: 19. From germline, CDR1 is SGHTA and CDR2 FQGNSA. Written as DNA, the CDR3 is TGTGCCAGCAGCTTGGGTTCGGCAGGCGGGGGGGCGATTAGGGAGACCCAGTACTTC. Translation: CASSLGSAGGGAIRETQYF.